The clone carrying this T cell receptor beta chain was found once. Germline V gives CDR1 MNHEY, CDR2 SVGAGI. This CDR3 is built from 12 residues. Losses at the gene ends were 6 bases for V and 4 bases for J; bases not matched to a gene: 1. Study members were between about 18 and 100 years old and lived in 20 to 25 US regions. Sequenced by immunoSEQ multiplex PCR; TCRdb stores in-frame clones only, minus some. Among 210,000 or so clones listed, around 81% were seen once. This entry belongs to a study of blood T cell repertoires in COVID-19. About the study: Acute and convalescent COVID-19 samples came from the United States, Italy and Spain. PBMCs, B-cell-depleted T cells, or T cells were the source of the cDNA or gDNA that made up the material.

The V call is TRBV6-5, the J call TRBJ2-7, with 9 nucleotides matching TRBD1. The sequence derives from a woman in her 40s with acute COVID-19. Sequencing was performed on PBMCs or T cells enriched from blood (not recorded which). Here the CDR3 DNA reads TGTGCCAGCAGGGACAGGGGTTACGAGCAGTACTTC. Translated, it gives CASRDRGYEQYF.